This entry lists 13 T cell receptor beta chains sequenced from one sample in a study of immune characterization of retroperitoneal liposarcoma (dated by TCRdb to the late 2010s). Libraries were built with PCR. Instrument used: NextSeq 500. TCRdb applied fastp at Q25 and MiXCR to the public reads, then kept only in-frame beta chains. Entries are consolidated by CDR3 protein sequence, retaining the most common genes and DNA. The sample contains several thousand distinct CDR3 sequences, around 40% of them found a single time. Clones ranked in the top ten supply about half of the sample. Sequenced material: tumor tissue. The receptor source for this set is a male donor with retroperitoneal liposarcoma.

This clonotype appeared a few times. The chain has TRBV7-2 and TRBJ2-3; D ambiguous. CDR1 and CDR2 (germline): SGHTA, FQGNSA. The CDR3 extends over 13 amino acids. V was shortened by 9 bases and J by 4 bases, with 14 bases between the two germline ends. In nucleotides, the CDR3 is TGTGCCAGTTCCCTCCAAGGCTCAGATACGCAGTATTTT. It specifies CASSLQGSDTQYF. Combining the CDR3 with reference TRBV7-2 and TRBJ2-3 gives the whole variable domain GAGVSQSPSNKVTEKGKDVELRCDPISGHTALYWYRQSLGQGLEFLIYFQGNSAPDKSGLPSDRFSAERTGGSVSTLTIQRTQQEDSAVYLCASSLQGSDTQYFGPGTRLTVL.

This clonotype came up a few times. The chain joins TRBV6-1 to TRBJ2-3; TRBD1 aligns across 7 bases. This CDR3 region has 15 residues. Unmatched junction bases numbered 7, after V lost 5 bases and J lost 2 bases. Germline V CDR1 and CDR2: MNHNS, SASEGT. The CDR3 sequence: CASSFTGQITDTQYF. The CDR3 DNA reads TGTGCCAGCAGTTTCACGGGACAGATCACAGATACGCAGTATTTT.

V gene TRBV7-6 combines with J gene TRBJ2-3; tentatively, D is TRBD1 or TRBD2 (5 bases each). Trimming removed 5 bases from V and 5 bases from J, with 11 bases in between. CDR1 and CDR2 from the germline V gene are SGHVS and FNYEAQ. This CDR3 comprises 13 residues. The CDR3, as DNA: TGTGCCAGCAGCCTCCAGGGAGTAGATACGCAGTATTTT. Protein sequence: CASSLQGVDTQYF. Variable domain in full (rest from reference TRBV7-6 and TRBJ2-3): GAGVSQSPRYKVTKRGQDVALRCDPISGHVSLYWYRQALGQGPEFLTYFNYEAQQDKSGLPNDRFSAERPEGSISTLTIQRTEQRDSAMYRCASSLQGVDTQYFGPGTRLTVL.

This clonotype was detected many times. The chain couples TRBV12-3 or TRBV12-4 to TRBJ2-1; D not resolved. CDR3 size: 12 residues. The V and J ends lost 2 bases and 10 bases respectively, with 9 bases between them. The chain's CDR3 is CASSLRRREQFF. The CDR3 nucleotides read TGTGCCAGCAGTTTACGCCGACGGGAGCAGTTCTTC.

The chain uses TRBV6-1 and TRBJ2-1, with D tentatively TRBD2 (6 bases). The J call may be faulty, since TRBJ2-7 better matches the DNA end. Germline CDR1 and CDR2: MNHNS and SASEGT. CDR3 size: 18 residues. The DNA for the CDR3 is TGTGCCAGCAGTACTATTACAGGTGACCTCGGGGGAAACTACGAGCAGTACTTC. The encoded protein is CASSTITGDLGGNYEQYF.

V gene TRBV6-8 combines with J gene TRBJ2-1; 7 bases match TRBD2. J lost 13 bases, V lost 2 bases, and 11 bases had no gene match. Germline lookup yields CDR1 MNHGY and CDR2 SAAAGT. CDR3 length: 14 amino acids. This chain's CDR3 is CASSYHDGRETQFF. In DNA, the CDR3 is TGTGCCAGCAGTTACCACGACGGGCGGGAGACCCAGTTCTTC.

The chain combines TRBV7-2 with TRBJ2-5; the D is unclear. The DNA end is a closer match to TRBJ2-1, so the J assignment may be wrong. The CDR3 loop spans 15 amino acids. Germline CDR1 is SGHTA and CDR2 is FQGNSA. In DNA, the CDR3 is TGTGCCAGCAGCTTATGGTCGTCAGGCCAAGAGACCCAGTTCTTC. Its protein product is CASSLWSSGQETQFF.

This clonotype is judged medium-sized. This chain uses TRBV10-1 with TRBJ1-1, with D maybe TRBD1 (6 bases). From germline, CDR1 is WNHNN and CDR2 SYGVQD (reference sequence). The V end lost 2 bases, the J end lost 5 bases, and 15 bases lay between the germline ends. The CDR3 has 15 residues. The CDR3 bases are TGCGCCAGCAGTGAGGGACAGTCGGGGAAAACTGAAGCTTTCTTT. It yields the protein CASSEGQSGKTEAFF.

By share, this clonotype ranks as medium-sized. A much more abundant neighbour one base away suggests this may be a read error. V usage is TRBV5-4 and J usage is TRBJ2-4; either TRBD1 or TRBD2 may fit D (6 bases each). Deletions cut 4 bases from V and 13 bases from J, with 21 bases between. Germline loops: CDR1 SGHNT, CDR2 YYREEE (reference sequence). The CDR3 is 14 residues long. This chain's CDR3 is CASSPGGGVNEQYF. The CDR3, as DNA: TGTGCCAGCAGCCCCGGGGGCGGGGTCAATGAGCAGTACTTC.

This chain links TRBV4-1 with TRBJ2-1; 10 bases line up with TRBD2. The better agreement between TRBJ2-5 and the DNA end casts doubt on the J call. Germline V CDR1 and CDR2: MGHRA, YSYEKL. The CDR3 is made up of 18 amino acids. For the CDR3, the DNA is TGCGCCAGCAGCCAAGATATCGGACTAGCGGCCAATGGGGAGACCCAGTACTTC. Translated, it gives CASSQDIGLAANGETQYF.

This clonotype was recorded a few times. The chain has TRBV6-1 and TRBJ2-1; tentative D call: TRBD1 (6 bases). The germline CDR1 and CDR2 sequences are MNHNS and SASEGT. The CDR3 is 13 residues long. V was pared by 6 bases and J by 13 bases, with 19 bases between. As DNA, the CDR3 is TGTGCCAGCAGAAGCGGACAGTTAGAGACCCAGTTCTTC. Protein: CASRSGQLETQFF.

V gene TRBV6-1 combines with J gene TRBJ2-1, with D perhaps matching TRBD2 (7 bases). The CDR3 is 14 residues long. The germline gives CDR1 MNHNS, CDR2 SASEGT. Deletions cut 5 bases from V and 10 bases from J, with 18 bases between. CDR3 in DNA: TGTGCCAGCAGTCTCGGGGGCGGGGGACACGAGCAGTTCTTC. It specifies CASSLGGGGHEQFF.

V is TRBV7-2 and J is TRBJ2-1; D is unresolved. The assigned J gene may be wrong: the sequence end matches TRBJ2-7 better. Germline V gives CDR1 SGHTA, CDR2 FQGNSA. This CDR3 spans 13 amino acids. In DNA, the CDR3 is TGTGCCAGCAGCCATTATAACTACAATGAGCAGTACTTC. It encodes CASSHYNYNEQYF.